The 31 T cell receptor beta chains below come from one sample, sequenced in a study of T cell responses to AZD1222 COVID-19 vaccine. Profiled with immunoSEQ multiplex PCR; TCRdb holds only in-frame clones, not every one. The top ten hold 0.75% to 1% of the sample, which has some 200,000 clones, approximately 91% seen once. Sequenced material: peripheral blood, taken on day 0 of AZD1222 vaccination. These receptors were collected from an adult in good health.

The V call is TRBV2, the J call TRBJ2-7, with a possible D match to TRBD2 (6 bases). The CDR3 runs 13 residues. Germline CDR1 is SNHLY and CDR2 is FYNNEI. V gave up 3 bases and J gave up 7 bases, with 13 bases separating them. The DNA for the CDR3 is TGTGCCAGCAGTGATACTAGCTGGAGGGAGCAGTACTTC. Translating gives CASSDTSWREQYF.

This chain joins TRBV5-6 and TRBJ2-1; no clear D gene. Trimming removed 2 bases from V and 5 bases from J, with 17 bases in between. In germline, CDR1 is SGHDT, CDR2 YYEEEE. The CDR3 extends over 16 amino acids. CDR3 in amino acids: CASSFKEIDIHNEQFF. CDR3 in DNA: TGTGCCAGCAGCTTTAAGGAGATCGACATCCACAATGAGCAGTTCTTC.

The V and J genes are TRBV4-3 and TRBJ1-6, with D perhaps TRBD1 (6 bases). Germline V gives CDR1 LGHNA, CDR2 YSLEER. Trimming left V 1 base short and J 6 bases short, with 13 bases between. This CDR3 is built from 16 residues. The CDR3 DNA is TGCGCCAGCAGCCAAGTCGCGGGGGCACGTAATTCACCCCTCCACTTT. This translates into CASSQVAGARNSPLHF.

DNA for the CDR3: TGTGCCAGCAGCTTAGTTAGGCAATCTGAGTCCTACGAGCAGTACTTC. Amino acid sequence: CASSLVRQSESYEQYF. The J gene is TRBJ2-7, the V gene TRBV11-2; D is unresolved. Germline CDR1 SGHAT, CDR2 FQNNGV. Trimming left V 1 base short and J 1 base short, with 14 bases between. The CDR3 has 16 amino acids.

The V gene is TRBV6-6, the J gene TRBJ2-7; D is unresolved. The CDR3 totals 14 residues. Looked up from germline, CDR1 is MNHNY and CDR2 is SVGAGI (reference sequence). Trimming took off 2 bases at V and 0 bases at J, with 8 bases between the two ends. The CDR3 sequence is CASSYARPSYEQYF. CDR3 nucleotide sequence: TGTGCCAGCAGTTACGCTCGGCCCTCCTACGAGCAGTACTTC.

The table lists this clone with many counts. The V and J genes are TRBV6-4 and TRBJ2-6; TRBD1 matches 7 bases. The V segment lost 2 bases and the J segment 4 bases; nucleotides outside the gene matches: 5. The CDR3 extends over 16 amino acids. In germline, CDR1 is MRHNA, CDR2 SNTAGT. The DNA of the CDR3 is TGTGCCAGCAGTGACACAGGGGTGTCAGGGGCCAACGTCCTGACTTTC. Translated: CASSDTGVSGANVLTF.

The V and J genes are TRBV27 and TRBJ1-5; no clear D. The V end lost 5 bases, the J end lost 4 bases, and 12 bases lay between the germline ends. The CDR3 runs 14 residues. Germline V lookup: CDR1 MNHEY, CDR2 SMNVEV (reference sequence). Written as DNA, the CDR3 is TGTGCCAGCAGTACGAACGGGGTAAATCAGCCCCAGCATTTT. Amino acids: CASSTNGVNQPQHF.

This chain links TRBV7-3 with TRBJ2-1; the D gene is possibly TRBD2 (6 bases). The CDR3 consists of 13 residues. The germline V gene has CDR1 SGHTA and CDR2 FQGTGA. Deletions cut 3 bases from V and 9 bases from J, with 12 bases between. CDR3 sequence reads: CASSFTSQGEQFF. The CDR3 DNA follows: TGTGCCAGCAGCTTCACTAGCCAGGGTGAGCAGTTCTTC.

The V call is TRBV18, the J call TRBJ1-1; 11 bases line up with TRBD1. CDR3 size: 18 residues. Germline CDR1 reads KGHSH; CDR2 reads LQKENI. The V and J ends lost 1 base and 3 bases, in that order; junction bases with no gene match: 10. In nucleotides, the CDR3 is TGTGCCAGCTCACCACGAGGGACAGGGGGTCCCGTAGACACTGAAGCTTTCTTT. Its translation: CASSPRGTGGPVDTEAFF.

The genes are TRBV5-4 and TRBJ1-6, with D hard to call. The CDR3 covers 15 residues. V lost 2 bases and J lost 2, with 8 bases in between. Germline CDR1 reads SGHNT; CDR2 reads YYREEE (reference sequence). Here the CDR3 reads CASSLSAAYNSPLHF. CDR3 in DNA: TGTGCCAGCAGCTTAAGCGCGGCCTATAATTCACCCCTCCACTTT.

The CDR3 nucleotides read TGTGCCAGCAGCGTAGGGACTAGCGGGAGGGGAGTGTTCAATGAGCAGTTCTTC. Its protein product is CASSVGTSGRGVFNEQFF. The rearrangement uses TRBV9 and TRBJ2-1; TRBD2 agrees at 15 bases. The V gene end was trimmed by 0 bases and the J gene end by 6 bases; junction bases not matched to a gene: 7. This CDR3 is built from 18 residues. Germline CDR1 is SGDLS and CDR2 is YYNGEE. Using reference TRBV9 and TRBJ2-1 for the parts outside the CDR3, the full variable domain is DSGVTQTPKHLITATGQRVTLRCSPRSGDLSVYWYQQSLDQGLQFLIQYYNGEERAKGNILERFSAQQFPDLHSELNLSSLELGDSALYFCASSVGTSGRGVFNEQFFGPGTRLTVL.

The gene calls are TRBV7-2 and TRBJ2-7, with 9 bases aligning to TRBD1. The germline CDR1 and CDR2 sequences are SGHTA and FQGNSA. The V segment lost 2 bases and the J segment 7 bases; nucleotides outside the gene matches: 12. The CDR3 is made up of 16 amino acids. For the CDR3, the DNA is TGTGCCAGCAGCTTACCATCGGGACAGGGTATGGGGGAGCAGTACTTC. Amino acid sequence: CASSLPSGQGMGEQYF. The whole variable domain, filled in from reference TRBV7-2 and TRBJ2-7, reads GAGVSQSPSNKVTEKGKDVELRCDPISGHTALYWYRQSLGQGLEFLIYFQGNSAPDKSGLPSDRFSAERTGGSVSTLTIQRTQQEDSAVYLCASSLPSGQGMGEQYFGPGTRLTVT.

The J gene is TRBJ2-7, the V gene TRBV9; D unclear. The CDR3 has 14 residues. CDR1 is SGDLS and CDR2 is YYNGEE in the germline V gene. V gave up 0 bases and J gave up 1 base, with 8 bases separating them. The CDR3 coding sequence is TGTGCCAGCAGCGTAGGTGCAGGTTCCTACGAGCAGTACTTC. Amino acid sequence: CASSVGAGSYEQYF.

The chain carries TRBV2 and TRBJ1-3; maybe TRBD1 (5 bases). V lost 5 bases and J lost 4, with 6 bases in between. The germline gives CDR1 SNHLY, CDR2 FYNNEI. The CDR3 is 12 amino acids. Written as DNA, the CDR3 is TGTGCCAGCAGTCGACAGGGAAACACCATATATTTT. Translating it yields CASSRQGNTIYF.

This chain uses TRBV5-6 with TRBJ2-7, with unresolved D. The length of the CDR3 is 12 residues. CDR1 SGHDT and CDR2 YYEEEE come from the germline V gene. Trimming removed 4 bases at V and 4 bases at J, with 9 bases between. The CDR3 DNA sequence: TGTGCCAGCAGCCTTAGGAGTTACGAGCAGTACTTC. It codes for CASSLRSYEQYF. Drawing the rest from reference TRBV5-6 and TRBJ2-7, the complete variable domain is DAGVTQSPTHLIKTRGQQVTLRCSPKSGHDTVSWYQQALGQGPQFIFQYYEEEERQRGNFPDRFSGHQFPNYSSELNVNALLLGDSALYLCASSLRSYEQYFGPGTRLTVT.

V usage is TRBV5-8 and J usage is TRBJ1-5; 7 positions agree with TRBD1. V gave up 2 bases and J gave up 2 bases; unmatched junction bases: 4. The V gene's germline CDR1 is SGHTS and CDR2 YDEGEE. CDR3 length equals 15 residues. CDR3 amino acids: CASSLGGRRNQPQHF. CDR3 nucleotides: TGTGCCAGCAGCTTAGGGGGCCGGCGCAATCAGCCCCAGCATTTT.

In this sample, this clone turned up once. In DNA form, the CDR3 reads TGTGCCAGCAGCCGCAATAGCGTAAACTCCTACAATGAGCAGTTCTTC. Protein sequence: CASSRNSVNSYNEQFF. The chain carries TRBV3-1 (or the pseudogene TRBV3-2) and TRBJ2-1; maybe TRBD2 (5 bases). The CDR3 sequence is 16 residues long. V lost 4 bases to trimming and J lost 0 bases, with 13 bases between them. The germline V gene encodes CDR1 LGHDT and CDR2 YNNKEL (reference sequence).

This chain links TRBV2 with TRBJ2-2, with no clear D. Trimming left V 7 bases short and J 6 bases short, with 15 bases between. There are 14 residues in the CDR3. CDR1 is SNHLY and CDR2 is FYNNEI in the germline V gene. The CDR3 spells CASNTEGIAGELFF. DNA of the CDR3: TGTGCCAGCAACACCGAAGGAATCGCCGGGGAGCTGTTTTTT.

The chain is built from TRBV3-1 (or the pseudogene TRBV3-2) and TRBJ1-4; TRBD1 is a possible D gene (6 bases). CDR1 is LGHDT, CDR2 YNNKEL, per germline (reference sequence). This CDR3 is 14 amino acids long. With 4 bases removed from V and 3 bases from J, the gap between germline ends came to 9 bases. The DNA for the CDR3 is TGTGCCAGCAGCCCTCGGACAGCTAATGAAAAACTGTTTTTT. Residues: CASSPRTANEKLFF.

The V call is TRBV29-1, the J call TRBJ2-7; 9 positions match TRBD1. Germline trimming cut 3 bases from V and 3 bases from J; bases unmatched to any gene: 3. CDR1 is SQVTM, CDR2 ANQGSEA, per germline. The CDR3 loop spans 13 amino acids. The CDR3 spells CSVDGTGRYEQYF. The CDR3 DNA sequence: TGCAGCGTTGATGGGACAGGGCGCTACGAGCAGTACTTC.

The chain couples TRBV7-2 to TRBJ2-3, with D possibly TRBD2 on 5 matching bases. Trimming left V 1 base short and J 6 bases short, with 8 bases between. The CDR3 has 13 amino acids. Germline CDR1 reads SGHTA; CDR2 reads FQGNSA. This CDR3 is CASSLDGVDTQYF. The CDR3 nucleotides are TGTGCCAGCAGCTTAGACGGGGTGGATACGCAGTATTTT.

The CDR3 here is CATNRDRASYEQYF. CDR3 DNA sequence: TGTGCCACCAACCGGGACAGGGCTTCCTACGAGCAGTACTTC. This chain uses TRBV2 with TRBJ2-7; 9 nucleotides align to TRBD1. V was clipped by 10 bases and J by 1 base; unmatched bases: 8. Germline-derived CDR1 and CDR2 are SNHLY and FYNNEI. The CDR3 totals 14 residues.

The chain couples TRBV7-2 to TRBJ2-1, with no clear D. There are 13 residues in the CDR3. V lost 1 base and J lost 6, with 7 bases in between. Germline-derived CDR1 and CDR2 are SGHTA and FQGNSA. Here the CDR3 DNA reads TGTGCCAGCAGCTTAGGAGTGCCCAATGAGCAGTTCTTC. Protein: CASSLGVPNEQFF.

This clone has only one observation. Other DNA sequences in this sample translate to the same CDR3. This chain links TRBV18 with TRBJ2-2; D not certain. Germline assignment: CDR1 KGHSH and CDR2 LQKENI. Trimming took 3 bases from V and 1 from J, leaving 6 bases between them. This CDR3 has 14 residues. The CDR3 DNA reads TGTGCCAGCTCACCCCCCGGGAACACCGGGGAGCTGTTTTTT. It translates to CASSPPGNTGELFF. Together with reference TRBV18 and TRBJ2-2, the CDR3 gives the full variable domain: NAGVMQNPRHLVRRRGQEARLRCSPMKGHSHVYWYRQLPEEGLKFMVYLQKENIIDESGMPKERFSAEFPKEGPSILRIQQVVRGDSAAYFCASSPPGNTGELFFGEGSRLTVL.

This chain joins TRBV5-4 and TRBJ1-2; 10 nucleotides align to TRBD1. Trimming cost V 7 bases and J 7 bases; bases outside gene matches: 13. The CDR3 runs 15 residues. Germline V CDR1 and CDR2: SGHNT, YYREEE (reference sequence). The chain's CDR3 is CASYNPGQGLPGYTF. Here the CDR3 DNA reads TGTGCCAGCTATAACCCGGGACAGGGGCTTCCTGGCTACACCTTC.

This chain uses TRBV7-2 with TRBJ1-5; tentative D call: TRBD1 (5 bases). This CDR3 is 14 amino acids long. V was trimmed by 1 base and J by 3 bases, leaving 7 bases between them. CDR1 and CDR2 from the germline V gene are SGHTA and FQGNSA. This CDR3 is CASSLGQNNQPQHF. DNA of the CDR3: TGTGCCAGCAGCTTAGGACAGAACAATCAGCCCCAGCATTTT. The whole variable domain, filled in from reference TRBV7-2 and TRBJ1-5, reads GAGVSQSPSNKVTEKGKDVELRCDPISGHTALYWYRQSLGQGLEFLIYFQGNSAPDKSGLPSDRFSAERTGGSVSTLTIQRTQQEDSAVYLCASSLGQNNQPQHFGDGTRLSIL.

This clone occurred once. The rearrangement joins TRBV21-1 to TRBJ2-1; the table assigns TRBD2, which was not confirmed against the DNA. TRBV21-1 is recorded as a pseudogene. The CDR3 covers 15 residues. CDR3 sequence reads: CASSKRLAGSDEQFF. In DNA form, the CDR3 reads TGTGCCAGCAGCAAGAGACTAGCGGGAAGCGATGAGCAGTTCTTC.

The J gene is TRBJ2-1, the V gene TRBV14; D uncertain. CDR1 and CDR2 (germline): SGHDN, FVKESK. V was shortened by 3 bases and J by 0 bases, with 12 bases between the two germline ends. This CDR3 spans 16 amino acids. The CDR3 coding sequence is TGTGCCAGCAGCCATTACACGGGCAGCTCCTACAATGAGCAGTTCTTC. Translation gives CASSHYTGSSYNEQFF.

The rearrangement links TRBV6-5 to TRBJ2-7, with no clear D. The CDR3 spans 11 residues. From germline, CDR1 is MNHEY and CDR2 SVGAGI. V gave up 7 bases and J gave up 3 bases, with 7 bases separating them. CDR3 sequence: CASKEYYEQYF. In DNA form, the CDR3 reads TGTGCCAGCAAGGAATACTACGAGCAGTACTTC.

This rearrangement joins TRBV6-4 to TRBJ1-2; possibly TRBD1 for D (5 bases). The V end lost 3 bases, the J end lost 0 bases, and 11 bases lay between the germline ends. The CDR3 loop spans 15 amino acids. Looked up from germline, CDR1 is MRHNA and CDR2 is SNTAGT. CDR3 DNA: TGTGCCAGCAGTGAGTGGGGCCGAGCTAACTATGGCTACACCTTC. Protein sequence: CASSEWGRANYGYTF.

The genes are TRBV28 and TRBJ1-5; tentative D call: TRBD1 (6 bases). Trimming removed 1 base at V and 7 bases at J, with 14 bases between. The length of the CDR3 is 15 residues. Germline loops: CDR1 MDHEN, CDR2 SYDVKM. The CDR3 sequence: CASSLSGAPFQPQHF. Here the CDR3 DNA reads TGTGCCAGCAGTTTATCAGGGGCCCCGTTCCAGCCCCAGCATTTT.